A selection of T cell receptor beta chains follows, all from one sample in a study of response to subunit inactivated influenza vaccine. Each CDR3 protein gets one entry after TCRdb re-called the RT-PCR reads with MiXCR. Of around 200,000 distinct CDR3 sequences listed, approximately 8.7% were seen once; the top ten hold 11%. The source was non-naive T cells sorted from PBMCs, collected on the day of vaccination. All receptors come from a man between 50 and 59 years old who received an inactivated influenza vaccine. CDR3s include the opening cysteine and the closing phenylalanine or tryptophan. The D gene is left open where the match is weak. The size entry is marked missing in some rows and otherwise reads once, few, many or a size class.

J: TRBJ1-6; V: TRBV20-1; D: -; size: -; CDR3: CSARGLSNSPLHF; DNA: TGCAGTGCTAGGGGACTTTCGAATTCACCCCTCCACTTT
J: TRBJ1-1; V: TRBV28; D: -; size: many; CDR3: CASQRNTEAFF; DNA: TGTGCCAGCCAGAGAAACACTGAAGCTTTCTTT
J: TRBJ1-1; V: TRBV7-7; D: TRBD1; size: -; CDR3: CASSPLAWTGNTEAFF; DNA: TGTGCCAGCAGCCCCTTGGCTTGGACAGGAAACACTGAAGCTTTCTTT
J: TRBJ2-5; V: TRBV10-3; D: TRBD2; size: few; CDR3: CATREGQETQYF; DNA: TGTGCCACGCGGGAGGGACAAGAGACCCAGTACTTC
J: TRBJ2-1; V: TRBV7-3; D: TRBD2; size: -; CDR3: CASSQTSGGNNEQFF; DNA: TGTGCCAGCAGCCAGACTAGCGGGGGAAACAATGAGCAGTTCTTC
J: TRBJ2-1; V: TRBV20-1; D: -; size: -; CDR3: CSAPRGGGPYNEQFF; DNA: TGCAGTGCCCCGAGGGGGGGGGGACCCTACAATGAGCAGTTCTTC
J: TRBJ2-1; V: TRBV7-8; D: -; size: few; CDR3: CASSQPGPSSYNEQFF; DNA: TGTGCCAGCAGCCAACCCGGGCCGAGCTCCTACAATGAGCAGTTCTTC
J: TRBJ2-7; V: TRBV28; D: -; size: -; CDR3: CASSSGFTYEQYF; DNA: TGTGCCAGCAGTTCGGGCTTCACCTACGAGCAGTACTTC
J: TRBJ1-2; V: TRBV10-3; D: -; size: few; CDR3: CAISPGTAYYGYTF; DNA: TGTGCCATCAGCCCCGGGACGGCCTACTATGGCTACACCTTC
J: TRBJ1-1; V: TRBV20-1; D: -; size: -; CDR3: CSARPSNAPGEAFF; DNA: TGCAGTGCTAGGCCTAGTAACGCTCCTGGTGAAGCTTTCTTT
J: TRBJ2-1; V: TRBV3-1; D: -; size: -; CDR3: CASSHQGIDEQFF; DNA: TGTGCCAGCAGCCACCAGGGGATTGATGAGCAGTTCTTC
J: TRBJ2-2; V: TRBV4-3; D: TRBD1; size: -; CDR3: CASSQGETGPFTGELFF; DNA: TGCGCCAGCAGCCAAGGAGAGACAGGGCCCTTCACCGGGGAGCTGTTTTTT
J: TRBJ2-2; V: TRBV9; D: -; size: few; CDR3: CASSSSWEAGGELFF; DNA: TGTGCCAGCAGCTCATCTTGGGAGGCTGGCGGGGAGCTGTTTTTT
J: TRBJ1-2; V: TRBV20-1; D: -; size: few; CDR3: CSARPWGTSIYGYTF; DNA: TGCAGTGCTAGACCTTGGGGGACAAGCATCTATGGCTACACCTTC
J: TRBJ1-1; V: TRBV10-3; D: TRBD1; size: -; CDR3: CAITGTGTTEAFF; DNA: TGTGCCATCACCGGGACAGGGACCACTGAAGCTTTCTTT
J: TRBJ2-3; V: TRBV5-1; D: -; size: many; CDR3: CASSFQGRDTQYF; DNA: TGCGCCAGCAGCTTCCAGGGGAGAGATACGCAGTATTTT
J: TRBJ1-1; V: TRBV4-2; D: -; size: many; CDR3: CASSQESGQLEGTEAFF; DNA: TGTGCCAGCAGCCAAGAAAGTGGACAGCTCGAAGGGACTGAAGCTTTCTTT
J: TRBJ1-1; V: TRBV15; D: TRBD1; size: few; CDR3: CATSRDRGLGTEAFF; DNA: TGTGCCACCAGCAGAGATAGGGGGCTTGGCACTGAAGCTTTCTTT